Here is one TCR beta chain with its context. What it binds is unknown. Clones were sequenced by immunoSEQ multiplex PCR, and TCRdb holds only the in-frame ones, with some missing. The table lists 95,000 to 150,000 clones, 85% to 90% of them singletons. This sample stems from a study of T cell responses to AZD1222 COVID-19 vaccine. About the research overall: Pooled together were second doses at about 4 or about 12 weeks. Study-level findings and limits: Repertoire sampling occurred only after the peak T cell response. Reportedly, close to half of spike-specific TCRs are directed against unmutated variant regions. Clonal diversity may have been underestimated in mostly white British donors.

Losses at the gene ends were 2 bases for V and 7 bases for J; bases not matched to a gene: 16. The germline CDR1 and CDR2 sequences are SEHNR and FQNEAQ (reference sequence). The CDR3 consists of 18 residues. Specimen: peripheral blood, collected on day 0 of AZD1222 vaccination. The TCR was taken from an adult in good health. V usage is TRBV7-9 and J usage is TRBJ2-2; 7 nucleotides line up with TRBD1. DNA of the CDR3: TGTGCCAGCAGCTTATCCCTCCGGGGAATAACAGGGGACGGGGAGCTGTTTTTT. This gives the protein CASSLSLRGITGDGELFF.